One and the same sample provided the 32 T cell receptor beta chains below, sequenced in a study of CD8+CD57+ T cells in acquired aplastic anemia. Genomic DNA templated the TCR beta VDJ and CDR3 profiling. MiXCR was run by TCRdb on the reads, yielding one entry per CDR3 protein. The table records around 180,000 distinct CDR3 sequences, around 50% of them present only once. In patients chosen for sequencing, flow cytometry had shown CD8+CD57+ cell expansion. The sample taken for sequencing was sorted CD4+, CD8+, or CD8+CD57+ T cells (not recorded which) from PBMCs. These receptors were collected from a human donor with aplastic anemia.

There are many counts of this clonotype. The rearrangement links TRBV24-1 to TRBJ2-3, with TRBD1 matching over 8 bases. V shed 4 bases and J 5 bases; nucleotides not matched to a gene: 10. This CDR3 comprises 16 residues. Germline V gene lookup returns CDR1 KGHDR and CDR2 SFDVKD. The CDR3 spells CATSDLGTGIGDTQYF. DNA of the CDR3: TGTGCCACCAGTGACCTCGGGACAGGAATAGGAGATACGCAGTATTTT.

The chain links TRBV7-8 to TRBJ2-7; D may correspond to TRBD1 or TRBD2 (5 bases each). The CDR3 is 13 amino acids. Trimming cost V 3 bases and J 2 bases, with 8 bases left between them. CDR1 is SGHVS and CDR2 is FQNEAQ in the germline V gene. The CDR3 region is CASSLGVAYEQYF. CDR3 DNA sequence: TGTGCCAGCAGCTTGGGGGTCGCCTACGAGCAGTACTTC.

The V call is TRBV20-1, the J call TRBJ1-1; no reliable D call. Trimming took off 0 bases at V and 3 bases at J, with 11 bases between the two ends. There are 14 residues in the CDR3. Germline lookup yields CDR1 DFQATT and CDR2 SNEGSKA (reference sequence). The DNA for the CDR3 is TGCAGTGCTAGAGATGGAACTACCCACACTGAAGCTTTCTTT. This gives the protein CSARDGTTHTEAFF.

There are many counts of this clonotype. The rearrangement links TRBV5-1 to TRBJ1-1; a weak D match, TRBD1 (5 bases). The V end was cut by 2 bases, the J end by 0 bases, with 11 bases between. The CDR3 is made up of 15 amino acids. Germline lookup yields CDR1 SGHRS and CDR2 YFSETQ. The CDR3 protein is CASSFAGNMNTEAFF. The DNA of the CDR3 is TGCGCCAGCAGCTTCGCAGGGAACATGAACACTGAAGCTTTCTTT.

This clonotype has ten or more counts. J is TRBJ2-5 and V is TRBV20-1; maybe TRBD1 (6 bases). The germline V gene encodes CDR1 DFQATT and CDR2 SNEGSKA (reference sequence). Trimming stripped 4 bases from V and 5 bases from J, with 17 bases between. The CDR3 is made up of 14 amino acids. The DNA of the CDR3 is TGCAGTGCTACTGGTTGGGACAAGGCCGAGACCCAGTACTTC. Amino acid sequence: CSATGWDKAETQYF.

The chain links TRBV7-8 to TRBJ1-2, with 10 bases lining up with TRBD1. V gave up 2 bases and J gave up 4 bases; unmatched junction bases: 4. This CDR3 comprises 15 residues. Germline CDR1 is SGHVS and CDR2 is FQNEAQ. As DNA, the CDR3 is TGTGCCAGCAGCTTATCCGGGACAGGGGCCTATGGCTACACCTTC. This sequence encodes CASSLSGTGAYGYTF.

This rearrangement joins TRBV11-2 to TRBJ2-1; 13 positions agree with TRBD2. V shed 4 bases, J shed 9 bases, and the junction held 3 bases outside the gene matches. Germline CDR1 SGHAT, CDR2 FQNNGV. The CDR3 is 14 amino acids. DNA for the CDR3: TGTGCCAGCAGCTGGACTAGCGGGGGCGGTGAGCAGTTCTTC. It is translated as CASSWTSGGGEQFF.

The genes are TRBV7-2 and TRBJ1-5; possibly TRBD1 for D (5 bases). The CDR3 sequence is 16 residues long. Between the trimmed V and J ends, which lost 0 bases and 15 bases, there was a span of 24 bases. The germline V gene has CDR1 SGHTA and CDR2 FQGNSA. This CDR3 is CASSLARQGATAPPHF. CDR3 nucleotide sequence: TGTGCCAGCAGCTTAGCGCGGCAGGGCGCAACGGCCCCTCCGCATTTT. Full variable domain (outside the CDR3, taken from reference TRBV7-2 and TRBJ1-5): GAGVSQSPSNKVTEKGKDVELRCDPISGHTALYWYRQSLGQGLEFLIYFQGNSAPDKSGLPSDRFSAERTGGSVSTLTIQRTQQEDSAVYLCASSLARQGATAPPHFGDGTRLSIL.

The rearrangement uses TRBV10-2 and TRBJ2-2; perhaps D is TRBD1 or TRBD2 (12 bases each). CDR3 length: 18 residues. Trimming stripped 8 bases from V and 6 bases from J, with 28 bases between. In germline, CDR1 is WSHSY, CDR2 SAAADI. CDR3 sequence: CASGRLAGGTGGSGELFF. The CDR3 coding sequence is TGCGCCAGCGGACGGCTAGCGGGGGGGACAGGGGGCTCCGGGGAGCTGTTTTTT.

In regard to this clonotype: The CDR3 carries no conserved terminal phenylalanine or tryptophan, so it likely arises from a read error. This sequence joins TRBV30 and TRBJ1-6; D possibly corresponds to TRBD1 (5 bases). Germline V gene data show CDR1 as GTSNPN and CDR2 as SVGIG (reference sequence). The CDR3 is 15 amino acids. V dropped 5 bases and J dropped 0 bases, with 11 bases sitting between them. CDR3 DNA: TGTGCCTGGTCCCAGGGCCGCTCCTATAATTCACCCCTCCACCTT. Amino acids: CAWSQGRSYNSPLHL.

This clonotype was seen repeatedly, ten times or more. V gene TRBV19 combines with J gene TRBJ1-2, with 8 bases that match TRBD1. From germline, CDR1 is LNHDA and CDR2 SQIVND (reference sequence). The CDR3 length is 13 residues. With V trimmed by 5 bases and J by 8 bases, 7 bases remained unmatched. CDR3 bases: TGTGCCAGTAGTCGACAGGGGACAGGCGGCTACACCTTC. Translating gives CASSRQGTGGYTF.

The chain links TRBV20-1 to TRBJ1-6; 8 bases fit TRBD1. Germline V gives CDR1 DFQATT, CDR2 SNEGSKA (reference sequence). The CDR3 has 16 amino acids. V was pared by 3 bases and J by 5 bases, with 9 bases of the junction left unmatched. CDR3 DNA sequence: TGCAGTGCTAGCCCCCCGACAGGGGACCATAATTCACCCCTCCACTTT. This sequence encodes CSASPPTGDHNSPLHF.

This clonotype was detected only a few times. The chain joins TRBV2 to TRBJ1-1; tentatively, D is TRBD1 (6 bases). V dropped 5 bases and J dropped 0 bases, with 13 bases sitting between them. Germline V gene lookup returns CDR1 SNHLY and CDR2 FYNNEI. This CDR3 has 15 amino acids. Written as DNA, the CDR3 is TGTGCCAGCAGTTCTCCAGGGGCTATGAACACTGAAGCTTTCTTT. As protein: CASSSPGAMNTEAFF.

This chain connects TRBV19 to TRBJ1-2; weak D call: TRBD1 (5 bases). This CDR3 region has 14 residues. Germline CDR1 is LNHDA and CDR2 is SQIVND (reference sequence). Trimming removed 1 base at V and 6 bases at J, with 12 bases between. The CDR3 here is CASSIGGSIDGYTF. The CDR3 DNA sequence: TGTGCCAGTAGTATAGGGGGGAGTATAGATGGCTACACCTTC. The whole variable domain, filled in from reference TRBV19 and TRBJ1-2, reads DGGITQSPKYLFRKEGQNVTLSCEQNLNHDAMYWYRQDPGQGLRLIYYSQIVNDFQKGDIAEGYSVSREKKESFPLTVTSAQKNPTAFYLCASSIGGSIDGYTFGSGTRLTVV.

The chain links TRBV18 to TRBJ1-2; D is perhaps TRBD1 (6 bases). The germline CDR1 and CDR2 sequences are KGHSH and LQKENI. Trimming pared 3 bases from V and 6 bases from J, leaving 26 bases between. This CDR3 comprises 18 residues. The CDR3 loop is CASSPSATGSTDSDGYTF. CDR3 sequence (DNA): TGTGCCAGCTCACCCTCAGCGACAGGTTCTACAGATTCGGATGGCTACACCTTC. Filled out from reference TRBV18 and TRBJ1-2, the complete variable domain reads NAGVMQNPRHLVRRRGQEARLRCSPMKGHSHVYWYRQLPEEGLKFMVYLQKENIIDESGMPKERFSAEFPKEGPSILRIQQVVRGDSAAYFCASSPSATGSTDSDGYTFGSGTRLTVV.

The rearrangement joins TRBV24-1 to TRBJ1-5; D gene unclear. Deletions cut 5 bases from V and 1 base from J, with 11 bases between. This CDR3 is 15 amino acids long. Germline CDR1 and CDR2: KGHDR and SFDVKD. The CDR3 nucleotides read TGTGCCACCAGTGTCCTCGGGGAGAGCAATCAGCCCCAGCATTTT. Translated: CATSVLGESNQPQHF.

The chain has TRBV19 and TRBJ2-1, with TRBD2 matching over 8 bases. There are 15 residues in the CDR3. Losses at the gene ends were 6 bases for V and 8 bases for J; bases not matched to a gene: 12. Germline lookup yields CDR1 LNHDA and CDR2 SQIVND (reference sequence). In DNA form, the CDR3 reads TGTGCCAGTAGGTCGGGACTAGGGGGTTTCGATGAGCAGTTCTTC. Protein sequence: CASRSGLGGFDEQFF.

V is TRBV10-3 and J is TRBJ2-1, with TRBD1 matching 9 bases. The J segment lost 15 bases and the V segment lost 6 bases, leaving 12 bases of the junction unmatched. The germline V gene encodes CDR1 ENHRY and CDR2 SYGVKD. The CDR3 is made up of 13 amino acids. DNA of the CDR3: TGTGCCATCAGGGAGGACAGGGGACAGGGACTGTTCTTC. Its translation: CAIREDRGQGLFF.

The chain carries TRBV29-1 and TRBJ2-2, with no clear D. V was trimmed by 4 bases and J by 2 bases, leaving 8 bases between them. In germline, CDR1 is SQVTM, CDR2 ANQGSEA. CDR3 length equals 13 residues. CDR3 protein: CSVAQINTGELFF. The CDR3 DNA reads as TGCAGCGTTGCCCAGATCAACACCGGGGAGCTGTTTTTT.

Only a few counts were recorded for this clonotype. This chain uses TRBV7-2 with TRBJ2-7; no definite D call. Germline lookup yields CDR1 SGHTA and CDR2 FQGNSA. Deletions cut 3 bases from V and 6 bases from J, with 9 bases between. The CDR3 runs to 12 residues. The CDR3 bases are TGTGCCAGCAGCTTCCACCGGCGCGAGCAGTACTTC. Translating gives CASSFHRREQYF.

This clonotype was observed many times. The rearrangement links TRBV7-3 to TRBJ2-5, with D perhaps TRBD1 or TRBD2 (6 bases each). V was pared by 3 bases and J by 5 bases, with 16 bases between. The CDR3 sequence is 15 residues long. The germline CDR1 and CDR2 sequences are SGHTA and FQGTGA. This chain's CDR3 is CASSFRGGGLETQYF. The CDR3 DNA reads as TGTGCCAGCAGCTTTCGCGGAGGGGGTTTGGAGACCCAGTACTTC.

This clonotype was counted at least ten times. The V gene is TRBV30, the J gene TRBJ1-2; D gene unclear. Looked up from germline, CDR1 is GTSNPN and CDR2 is SVGIG (reference sequence). Trimming stripped 0 bases from V and 5 bases from J, with 4 bases between. This CDR3 comprises 11 residues. CDR3 sequence: CAWSVGYGYTF. CDR3 coding DNA: TGTGCCTGGAGTGTAGGGTATGGCTACACCTTC.

The table lists this clonotype with a few counts. The V and J genes are TRBV11-2 and TRBJ2-7; TRBD2 aligns across 7 bases. Unmatched junction bases numbered 8, after V lost 1 base and J lost 5 bases. Germline-derived CDR1 and CDR2 are SGHAT and FQNNGV. CDR3 length: 15 residues. The CDR3 reads CASSLVASGVDEQYF. For the CDR3, the DNA is TGTGCCAGCAGCTTAGTTGCTAGCGGAGTTGACGAGCAGTACTTC.

This clonotype was counted between two and nine times. This chain's CDR3 is CASSQNQGYEQYF. The DNA for the CDR3 is TGTGCCAGCTCACAGAACCAAGGGTACGAGCAGTACTTC. The V gene is TRBV18, the J gene TRBJ2-7; D unclear. CDR3 size: 13 residues. Trimming shortened V by 4 bases and J by 4 bases, and 11 bases separated the two germline ends. Per the germline V gene, CDR1 is KGHSH and CDR2 is LQKENI.

The chain couples TRBV2 to TRBJ2-1; 11 positions agree with TRBD2. Per germline, CDR1 SNHLY and CDR2 FYNNEI. The V segment lost 6 bases and the J segment 9 bases; nucleotides outside the gene matches: 10. This CDR3 contains 15 residues. The CDR3 protein is CASRETSGVSGEQFF. For the CDR3, the DNA is TGTGCCAGCAGGGAGACTAGCGGGGTCTCGGGTGAGCAGTTCTTC.

This clonotype was observed at least ten times. The chain couples TRBV20-1 to TRBJ1-2, with 8 bases identical to TRBD1. The trim removed 0 bases at V and 4 bases at J, leaving 7 bases unmatched. Germline V gene data show CDR1 as DFQATT and CDR2 as SNEGSKA (reference sequence). The CDR3 is made up of 15 amino acids. CDR3 nucleotides: TGCAGTGCTAGAGATGGGGCAGGGGGCCGCTATGGCTACACCTTC. Translating it yields CSARDGAGGRYGYTF.

This chain links TRBV7-9 with TRBJ1-2, with 8 bases fitting TRBD1. Trimming removed 5 bases from V and 4 bases from J; junction bases left unmatched: 9. Germline CDR1 is SEHNR and CDR2 is FQNEAQ (reference sequence). The CDR3 consists of 15 residues. The CDR3 protein is CASSIGQGSSYGYTF. Written as DNA, the CDR3 is TGTGCCAGCAGCATCGGACAGGGATCCTCCTATGGCTACACCTTC. Based on the CDR3 plus reference TRBV7-9 and TRBJ1-2, the full variable domain is DTGVSQNPRHKITKRGQNVTFRCDPISEHNRLYWYRQTLGQGPEFLTYFQNEAQLEKSRLLSDRFSAERPKGSFSTLEIQRTEQGDSAMYLCASSIGQGSSYGYTFGSGTRLTVV.

The chain is built from TRBV6-1 and TRBJ1-6, with 7 bases lining up with TRBD1. Looked up from germline, CDR1 is MNHNS and CDR2 is SASEGT. The junction had 6 bases not matched to a gene; V was cut back by 4 bases and J by 9 bases. The CDR3 runs 14 residues. The CDR3 region has the DNA TGTGCCAGCAGTGCTACAGGGGCGGCTTCACCCCTCCACTTT. It codes for CASSATGAASPLHF.

Many counts were recorded for this clonotype. V is TRBV6-1 and J is TRBJ2-1; 9 bases are shared with TRBD1. V lost 7 bases to trimming and J lost 5 bases; unmatched junction nucleotides: 3. The CDR3 contains 13 residues. Germline CDR1 reads MNHNS; CDR2 reads SASEGT. CDR3 DNA: TGTGCCAGCACTGGACAGGGGAACAATGAGCAGTTCTTC. It encodes CASTGQGNNEQFF.

The rearrangement links TRBV19 to TRBJ1-6, with D unresolved. V dropped 2 bases and J dropped 5 bases, with 10 bases sitting between them. CDR1 is LNHDA and CDR2 is SQIVND in the germline V gene (reference sequence). The CDR3 runs to 15 residues. The CDR3 sequence is CASSIIVSNNSPLHF. CDR3 bases: TGTGCCAGTAGTATAATCGTCAGTAATAATTCACCCCTCCACTTT. The full variable domain, in which reference TRBV19 and TRBJ1-6 provide the parts outside the CDR3, is DGGITQSPKYLFRKEGQNVTLSCEQNLNHDAMYWYRQDPGQGLRLIYYSQIVNDFQKGDIAEGYSVSREKKESFPLTVTSAQKNPTAFYLCASSIIVSNNSPLHFGNGTRLTVT.

This clonotype was seen only once. The chain joins TRBV3-1 to TRBJ1-2; 9 positions agree with TRBD1. The trim removed 4 bases at V and 1 base at J, leaving 19 bases unmatched. Per the germline V gene, CDR1 is LGHDT and CDR2 is YNNKEL (reference sequence). The CDR3 consists of 20 residues. CDR3 coding DNA: TGTGCCAGCAGCCTCGACACCGGGGACAGGGTGCCCGCGAGTAACTATGGCTACACCTTC. Its translation is CASSLDTGDRVPASNYGYTF.

At least ten counts were recorded for this clonotype. V usage is TRBV12-3 or TRBV12-4 and J usage is TRBJ2-3, with unresolved D. Trimming cost V 6 bases and J 2 bases, with 12 bases left between them. The CDR3 is 14 residues long. The CDR3 DNA is TGTGCCAGCAGGCTTATCGACTTCACAGATACGCAGTATTTT. This gives the protein CASRLIDFTDTQYF.